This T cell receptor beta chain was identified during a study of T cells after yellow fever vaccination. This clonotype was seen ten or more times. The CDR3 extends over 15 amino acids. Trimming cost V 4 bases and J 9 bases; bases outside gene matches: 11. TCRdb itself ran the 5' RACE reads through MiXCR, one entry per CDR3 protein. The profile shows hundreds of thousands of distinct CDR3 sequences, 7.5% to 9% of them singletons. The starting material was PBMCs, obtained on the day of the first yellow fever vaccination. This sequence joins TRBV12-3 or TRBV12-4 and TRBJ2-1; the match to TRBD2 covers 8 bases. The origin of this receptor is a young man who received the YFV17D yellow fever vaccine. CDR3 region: CASSSGGVLFGEQFF. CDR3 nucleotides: TGTGCCAGCAGTTCCGGGGGGGTCTTATTTGGTGAGCAGTTCTTC.